This passage covers 2 T cell receptor beta chains from one sample sequenced in a study of CXCR3-negative and CXCR3-positive naive CD8 T cells. Whole-study findings and limits: Researchers report that CXCR3-positive naive cells carry more hydrophobic TRB CDR3s than CXCR3-negative naive cells.

Their specific antigens are unknown. 5' RACE that incorporated UMI labels was used to prepare the TRB cDNA libraries. One entry per CDR3 protein, without DNA, is what TCRdb gives after re-calling the 5' RACE reads. Its table lists over 95,000 distinct CDR3 sequences. Sequencing was performed on naive CXCR3+ CD8+ T cells from blood. Subset: CD45RO-CCR7+CD27+CD95- naive CD8+ T cells expressing CXCR3 (TNR3+). Every receptor here comes from a human donor in good health. Some clones in this sample may be carry-over from other donors' samples.

This sequence joins TRBV5-6 and TRBJ2-7; TCRdb names TRBD1, which stays unverified in the absence of DNA. CDR1 SGHDT and CDR2 YYEEEE come from the germline V gene. The CDR3 extends over 17 amino acids. The CDR3 sequence is CASSPKRDGVFSYEQYF.

V is TRBV28 and J is TRBJ2-7; the D call from TCRdb, TRBD1, cannot be confirmed without DNA. CDR3 length equals 14 residues. The V gene's germline CDR1 is MDHEN and CDR2 SYDVKM. CDR3 sequence: CASSSRDQIYEQYF.